This section outlines one T cell receptor beta chain sequence together with its context. The antigen is unknown. This entry belongs to a study of cytomegalovirus exposure and HLA in healthy donors. On the study more broadly: Early on, a data release was issued that held approximately 92 million unique TCRs from HLA-typed donors. The study's findings and limits: A link between a missense DCLRE1C variant and TCR beta V- and J-gene trimming emerged from a later analysis.

A multiplex PCR was run with 60 Vbeta primers and 13 Jbeta primers. Profiled with immunoSEQ multiplex PCR; TCRdb holds only in-frame clones, not every one. The sample has about 180,000 clones; 60% to 85% are singletons. This CDR3 is built from 19 residues. Losses at the gene ends were 4 bases for V and 1 base for J; bases not matched to a gene: 5. The V gene's germline CDR1 is SGHRS and CDR2 YFSETQ. This clonotype originated in a middle-aged man in good health and CMV-seronegative. The sequenced sample was PBMCs. This rearrangement joins TRBV5-1 to TRBJ2-6; 16 bases fit TRBD2. CDR3: CASSPGLAGGLSGANVLTF. The CDR3 coding sequence is TGCGCCAGCAGCCCGGGACTAGCGGGAGGGCTATCTGGGGCCAACGTCCTGACTTTC.